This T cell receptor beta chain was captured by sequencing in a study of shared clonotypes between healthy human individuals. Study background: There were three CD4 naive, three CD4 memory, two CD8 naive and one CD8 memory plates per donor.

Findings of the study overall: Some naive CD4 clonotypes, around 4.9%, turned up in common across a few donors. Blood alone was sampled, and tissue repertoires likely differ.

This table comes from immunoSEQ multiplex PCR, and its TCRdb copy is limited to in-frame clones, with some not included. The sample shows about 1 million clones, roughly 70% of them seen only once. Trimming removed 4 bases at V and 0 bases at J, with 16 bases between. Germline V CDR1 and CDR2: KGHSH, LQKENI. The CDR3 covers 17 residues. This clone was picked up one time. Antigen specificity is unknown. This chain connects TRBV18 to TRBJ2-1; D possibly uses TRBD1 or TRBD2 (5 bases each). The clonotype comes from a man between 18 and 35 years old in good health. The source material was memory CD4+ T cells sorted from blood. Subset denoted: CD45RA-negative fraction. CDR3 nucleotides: TGTGCCAGCTCACGGTCGGGCGCAGGGAGCTCCTACAATGAGCAGTTCTTC. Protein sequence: CASSRSGAGSSYNEQFF.